This T cell receptor (beta chain) is from a study of T cell changes during pregnancy in multiple sclerosis. The protocol was immunoSEQ multiplex PCR, while the TCRdb copy is restricted to in-frame clones and leaves out a portion. Among over 85,000 clones, about nine tenths were seen once, and the ten largest hold over 1.5%. This sequence was found in a female donor in good health, enrolled as a control in a pregnancy study. Specimen: peripheral blood, collected after pregnancy.

As DNA, the CDR3 is TGTGCCAGCAGCCCGGGGACAGGGGGCAGTTCACCCCTCCACTTT. Amino acids: CASSPGTGGSSPLHF. The chain employs TRBV7-2 and TRBJ1-6; 12 nucleotides agree with TRBD1. Germline-derived CDR1 and CDR2 are SGHTA and FQGNSA. The CDR3 has 15 residues. The V segment lost 5 bases and the J segment 9 bases; nucleotides outside the gene matches: 5.